This record looks at one TCR beta chain sequence and its context. This CDR3 comprises 13 residues. Germline CDR1 reads KGHSH; CDR2 reads LQKENI. The junction had 9 bases not matched to a gene; V was cut back by 6 bases and J by 11 bases. Exposed participants came across a COVID-19 case within 2 weeks before study entry. This sample is part of a study of blood T cell repertoires in COVID-19. Study details: Samples of COVID-19 (acute and convalescent) were obtained from the United States, Italy and Spain. The analysed material was cDNA or gDNA that came from T cells, B-cell-depleted T cells, or PBMCs.

Some clones are missing from TCRdb's copy, which holds only in-frame ones; the method was immunoSEQ multiplex PCR. The data contain around 250,000 clones, roughly 80% of them singletons. The J gene is TRBJ1-1, the V gene TRBV18; 10 positions match TRBD1. Sequencing was performed on PBMCs or T cells enriched from blood (not recorded which). The origin of this receptor is a man aged 40-49 years who had been exposed to COVID-19. CDR3 nucleotide sequence: TGTGCCAGCTCGCCCACCGGGACAGGGGAGGCTTTCTTT. Protein product: CASSPTGTGEAFF.